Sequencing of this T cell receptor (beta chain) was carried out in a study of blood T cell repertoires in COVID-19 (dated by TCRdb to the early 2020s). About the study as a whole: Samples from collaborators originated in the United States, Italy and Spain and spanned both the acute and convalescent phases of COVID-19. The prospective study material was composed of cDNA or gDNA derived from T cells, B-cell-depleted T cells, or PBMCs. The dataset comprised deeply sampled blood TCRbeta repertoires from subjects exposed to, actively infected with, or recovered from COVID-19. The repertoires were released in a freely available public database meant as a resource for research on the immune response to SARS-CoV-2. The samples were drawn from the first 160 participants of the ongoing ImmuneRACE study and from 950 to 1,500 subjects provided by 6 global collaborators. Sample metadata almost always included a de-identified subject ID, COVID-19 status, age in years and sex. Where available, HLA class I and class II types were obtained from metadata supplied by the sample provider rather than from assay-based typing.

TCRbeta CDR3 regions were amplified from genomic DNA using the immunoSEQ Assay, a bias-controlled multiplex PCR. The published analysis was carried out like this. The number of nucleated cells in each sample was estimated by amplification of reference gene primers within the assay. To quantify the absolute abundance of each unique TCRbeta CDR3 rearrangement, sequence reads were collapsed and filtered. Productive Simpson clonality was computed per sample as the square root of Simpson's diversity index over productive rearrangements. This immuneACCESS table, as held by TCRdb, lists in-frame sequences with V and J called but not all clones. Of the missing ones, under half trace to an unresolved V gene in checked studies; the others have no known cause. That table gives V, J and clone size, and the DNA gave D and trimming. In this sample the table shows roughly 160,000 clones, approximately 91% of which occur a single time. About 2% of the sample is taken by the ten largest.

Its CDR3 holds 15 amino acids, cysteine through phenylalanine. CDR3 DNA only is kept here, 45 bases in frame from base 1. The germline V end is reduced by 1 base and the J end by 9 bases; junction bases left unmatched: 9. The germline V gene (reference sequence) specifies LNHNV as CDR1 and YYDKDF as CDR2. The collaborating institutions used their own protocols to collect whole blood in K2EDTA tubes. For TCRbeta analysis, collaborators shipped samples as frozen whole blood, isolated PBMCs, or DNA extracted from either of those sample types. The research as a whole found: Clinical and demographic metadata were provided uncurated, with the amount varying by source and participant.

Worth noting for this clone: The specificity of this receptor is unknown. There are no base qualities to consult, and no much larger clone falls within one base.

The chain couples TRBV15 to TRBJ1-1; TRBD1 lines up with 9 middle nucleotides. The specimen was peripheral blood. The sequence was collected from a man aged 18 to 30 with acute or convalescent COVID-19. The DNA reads TGTGCCACCAGCAGAGCCCAAGGACAGGGGAAAAAAGCTTTCTTT. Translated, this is CATSRAQGQGKKAFF.